Described below is a single T cell receptor (beta chain) sequence and its context. Its specificity is unknown. Assay used: immunoSEQ multiplex PCR; TCRdb lists only in-frame clones, some missing. Found here are roughly 63,000 clones, 80% of them singletons; the top ten hold roughly an eighth. The sample originates from a study of vaccination effects on CD4 cells after COVID-19. Germline V gene lookup returns CDR1 SGHTA and CDR2 FQGTGA. This CDR3 contains 18 residues. The V segment lost 1 base and the J segment 2 bases; nucleotides outside the gene matches: 7. Within the ViraFEST assay, antigen-specific CD4+ T cells underwent expansion with viral peptide pools prior to sequencing. Cells that had been cultured for ten to eleven days were the source of isolated CD4+ T cells. Nucleocapsid antibodies were negative in the vaccine recipients, who had never had SARS-CoV-2 infection.

The chain couples TRBV7-3 to TRBJ2-6; 8 bases are shared with TRBD1. The starting material was CD4+ T cells from PBMCs cultured with SARS-CoV-2 spike peptides, obtained before COVID-19 vaccination. The receptor was isolated from a human donor who received a COVID-19 vaccine. The CDR3 sequence: CASSLMGRGLAGANVLTF. In DNA form, the CDR3 reads TGTGCCAGCAGCTTAATGGGCAGGGGGCTCGCTGGGGCCAACGTCCTGACTTTC.